The 25 T cell receptor beta chains below were found in one sample sequenced in a study of molecular identifiers for immune sequencing clone quantification. TCRdb ran MiXCR on the PCR reads and lists one entry per CDR3 protein. The sample includes about 640,000 distinct CDR3 sequences, roughly 21% of them seen just once. What was sequenced was naive CD8+ T cells from blood, with Jurkat cell RNA spiked in. Indicated subset: FACS-sorted CD8+CD4-CCR7+CD45RA+ naive T cells. These receptors were taken from a human donor in good health. Some libraries in this study had Jurkat cell RNA spiked in.

The count of this clonotype is one. CDR3 coding DNA: TGTGCCAGTAGTATATGGAAGATCACCGGGGAGCTGTTTTTT. Encoded protein: CASSIWKITGELFF. The genes are TRBV19 and TRBJ2-2; no definite D call. Trimming took off 2 bases at V and 4 bases at J, with 8 bases between the two ends. Germline CDR1 is LNHDA and CDR2 is SQIVND (reference sequence). This CDR3 has 14 residues. The variable domain in full, completed from reference TRBV19 and TRBJ2-2, reads DGGITQSPKYLFRKEGQNVTLSCEQNLNHDAMYWYRQDPGQGLRLIYYSQIVNDFQKGDIAEGYSVSREKKESFPLTVTSAQKNPTAFYLCASSIWKITGELFFGEGSRLTVL.

This clonotype was detected once. A much larger clonotype is one base distant, so this may be a read error. The rearrangement uses TRBV20-1 and TRBJ1-3; D perhaps matches TRBD1 (5 bases). The CDR3 totals 12 residues. V was pared by 7 bases and J by 5 bases, with 12 bases between. Germline V lookup: CDR1 DFQATT, CDR2 SNEGSKA (reference sequence). The CDR3 loop reads CSDGTARNTIYF. CDR3 bases: TGCAGTGACGGGACCGCGAGAAACACCATATATTTT.

This clonotype has ten or more counts. The chain has TRBV18 and TRBJ1-1; 9 bases align to TRBD1. Losses at the gene ends were 5 bases for V and 0 bases for J; bases not matched to a gene: 13. CDR1 is KGHSH, CDR2 LQKENI, per germline. The CDR3 sequence is 18 residues long. The CDR3 DNA is TGTGCCAGCTCAACCGCTAAAGGGGACAGGGCTATGAACACTGAAGCTTTCTTT. Amino acid sequence: CASSTAKGDRAMNTEAFF.

This clonotype was observed a handful of times. The conserved phenylalanine or tryptophan normally closing the CDR3 is absent here, so this likely arose from a read error. V is TRBV4-3 and J is TRBJ1-2, with TRBD1 as a possible D gene (6 bases). CDR3 length: 16 residues. V was pared by 0 bases and J by 4 bases, with 15 bases between. Germline lookup yields CDR1 LGHNA and CDR2 YSLEER. CDR3 in DNA: TGCGCCAGCAGCCAAGACCATAGCGGGGGCTCCTATGGCTACACCCTC. The encoded protein is CASSQDHSGGSYGYTL.

A word on this clonotype: A much larger clone differs by one base, so this may be a read error. The J gene is TRBJ2-7, the V gene TRBV27, with 7 bases lining up with TRBD1. J gave up 2 bases and V 7 bases, and 5 bases lay outside the gene matches. The V gene's germline CDR1 is MNHEY and CDR2 SMNVEV (reference sequence). This CDR3 is built from 13 residues. The CDR3: CASILTGTYEQYF. The CDR3 DNA sequence: TGTGCCAGCATACTGACAGGGACCTACGAGCAGTACTTC.

In its sample, this clonotype was seen a few times. This rearrangement joins TRBV20-1 to TRBJ1-1, with D unresolved. The CDR3 spans 14 residues. V was trimmed by 0 bases and J by 5 bases, leaving 13 bases between them. CDR1 is DFQATT and CDR2 is SNEGSKA in the germline V gene (reference sequence). The CDR3 sequence: CSARDPGIGTEAFF. DNA for the CDR3: TGCAGTGCTAGAGACCCGGGAATCGGAACTGAAGCTTTCTTT.

The count of this clonotype is one. Possible read error: a much larger clone is one base away. This rearrangement joins TRBV3-1 to TRBJ1-1; D unresolved. CDR1 and CDR2 from the germline V gene are LGHDT and YNNKEL (reference sequence). The CDR3 is 15 amino acids. The chain's CDR3 is CASSQDPDGEGTASF. CDR3 in DNA: TGTGCCAGCAGCCAAGATCCGGACGGCGAAGGTACAGCTTCCTTT.

Note on this clonotype: A read error may account for a junction end that differs from germline. This chain uses TRBV12-3 or TRBV12-4 with TRBJ2-7, with 10 bases matching TRBD1. The CDR3 is 16 residues long. CDR3 nucleotides: TGTGCCAGCAGTTTGGCAACGGGACAGGGGTTCTACGAGCAGTGCTTC. Amino acids: CASSLATGQGFYEQCF.

In its sample, this clonotype was seen a few times. V and J are TRBV9 and TRBJ1-1, with 11 bases lining up with TRBD1. V lost 4 bases, J lost 3 bases, and 14 bases stayed unmatched. Germline assignment: CDR1 SGDLS and CDR2 YYNGEE. The CDR3 has 18 amino acids. The CDR3 coding sequence is TGTGCCAGCAGCAAACGGGACAGGGGGATTCAATGGGACACTGAAGCTTTCTTT. Its translation is CASSKRDRGIQWDTEAFF.

This clonotype was observed many times. V and J are TRBV9 and TRBJ2-5, with 13 positions matching TRBD2. This CDR3 contains 16 residues. Germline trimming cut 3 bases from V and 0 bases from J; bases unmatched to any gene: 2. Per the germline V gene, CDR1 is SGDLS and CDR2 is YYNGEE. As DNA, the CDR3 is TGTGCCAGCAGCGGACTAGCGGGGGGCTACCAAGAGACCCAGTACTTC. Protein: CASSGLAGGYQETQYF. The whole variable domain, filled in from reference TRBV9 and TRBJ2-5, reads DSGVTQTPKHLITATGQRVTLRCSPRSGDLSVYWYQQSLDQGLQFLIQYYNGEERAKGNILERFSAQQFPDLHSELNLSSLELGDSALYFCASSGLAGGYQETQYFGPGTRLLVL.

The rearrangement uses TRBV9 and TRBJ2-5; TRBD1 aligns across 11 bases. The CDR3 sequence is 17 residues long. Trimming cost V 3 bases and J 3 bases; bases outside gene matches: 10. The germline gives CDR1 SGDLS, CDR2 YYNGEE. CDR3 coding DNA: TGTGCCAGCAGCGAAGAAGGGGGACAGGGGGTGGAAGAGACCCAGTACTTC. Its protein is CASSEEGGQGVEETQYF.

This clonotype has only a few counts. The chain combines TRBV27 with TRBJ1-5; TRBD1 aligns across 8 bases. Per the germline V gene, CDR1 is MNHEY and CDR2 is SMNVEV (reference sequence). The CDR3 is 16 residues long. Trimming removed 6 bases from V and 0 bases from J; junction bases left unmatched: 7. The CDR3 DNA sequence: TGTGCCAGCAGGCCGACAGGGGAATATAGCAATCAGCCCCAGCATTTT. This gives the protein CASRPTGEYSNQPQHF.

This clonotype was picked up a small number of times. This sequence joins TRBV20-1 and TRBJ2-1; 9 bases map to TRBD2. The CDR3 loop spans 17 amino acids. The germline V gene encodes CDR1 DFQATT and CDR2 SNEGSKA (reference sequence). V lost 0 bases to trimming and J lost 6 bases; unmatched junction nucleotides: 12. CDR3 region: CSAREGSGGPLPNEQFF. The CDR3 nucleotides read TGCAGTGCTAGAGAGGGTAGCGGGGGCCCCCTGCCCAATGAGCAGTTCTTC.

This clonotype was detected only a few times. This rearrangement joins TRBV2 to TRBJ1-4, with D maybe TRBD1 (5 bases). The germline V gene encodes CDR1 SNHLY and CDR2 FYNNEI. V was clipped by 4 bases and J by 7 bases, with 16 bases between them. The CDR3 consists of 15 residues. CDR3 DNA sequence: TGTGCCAGCAGTGTGAGTAGGCAGGGTGGTGAAAAACTGTTTTTT. Encoded protein: CASSVSRQGGEKLFF.

This clonotype was observed at least ten times. The genes are TRBV4-3 and TRBJ1-3; D is ambiguous. V lost 0 bases and J 0 bases, leaving 6 bases between the germline ends. Per the germline V gene, CDR1 is LGHNA and CDR2 is YSLEER. The CDR3 has 15 residues. The CDR3 loop reads CASSQDRTSGNTIYF. The DNA for the CDR3 is TGCGCCAGCAGCCAAGATAGAACCTCTGGAAACACCATATATTTT.

This clonotype was seen more than once but under ten times. The chain uses TRBV7-9 and TRBJ2-5; 8 bases are a match to TRBD1. Germline V gene sequence: CDR1 SEHNR, CDR2 FQNEAQ (reference sequence). The CDR3 totals 13 residues. With V trimmed by 6 bases and J by 5 bases, 5 bases remained unmatched. CDR3 DNA sequence: TGTGCCAGCAGTCAGGGGGCTTGGGAGACCCAGTACTTC. Amino acid sequence: CASSQGAWETQYF.

This clonotype was seen many times. The V call is TRBV4-1, the J call TRBJ2-5; 13 positions agree with TRBD2. The junction had 2 bases not matched to a gene; V was cut back by 2 bases and J by 2 bases. Germline V gene sequence: CDR1 MGHRA, CDR2 YSYEKL. The CDR3 consists of 16 residues. In nucleotides, the CDR3 is TGCGCCAGCAGCCAATCGGGACTAGCGGGGCAAGAGACCCAGTACTTC. Translated: CASSQSGLAGQETQYF.

V is TRBV24-1 and J is TRBJ2-5, with 9 positions matching TRBD2. Germline V CDR1 and CDR2: KGHDR, SFDVKD. V gave up 7 bases and J gave up 7 bases; unmatched junction bases: 18. This CDR3 spans 17 amino acids. The CDR3 region has the DNA TGTGCCACCAGGGCCCACGGGGCTAGCGGGACCCCAGGGACCCAGTACTTC. Its translation is CATRAHGASGTPGTQYF.

This clonotype has only one observation. The junction does not match germline at one end; this may be a read error. The rearrangement joins TRBV19 to TRBJ2-7, with 7 bases fitting TRBD1. The CDR3 has 15 amino acids. Per germline, CDR1 LNHDA and CDR2 SQIVND (reference sequence). The CDR3 nucleotides are TGTGCCTGTAGCTTGACAGGGCAAGGGGCCTACGAGCAGTACTTC. As protein: CACSLTGQGAYEQYF. Full variable domain (remainder filled in from reference TRBV19 and TRBJ2-7): DGGITQSPKYLFRKEGQNVTLSCEQNLNHDAMYWYRQDPGQGLRLIYYSQIVNDFQKGDIAEGYSVSREKKESFPLTVTSAQKNPTAFYLCACSLTGQGAYEQYFGPGTRLTVT.

This clonotype was counted ten times or more. The V and J genes are TRBV13 and TRBJ2-1; D possibly corresponds to TRBD2 (6 bases). The CDR3 has 15 amino acids. V dropped 5 bases and J dropped 4 bases, with 15 bases sitting between them. Germline CDR1 and CDR2: PRHDT and FYEKMQ (reference sequence). DNA for the CDR3: TGTGCCAGCAGCAAAGGACCTAGCGAGTACAATGAGCAGTTCTTC. It specifies CASSKGPSEYNEQFF.

At least ten counts were recorded for this clonotype. V and J are TRBV5-6 and TRBJ2-7; D is possibly TRBD1 (5 bases). The germline CDR1 and CDR2 sequences are SGHDT and YYEEEE. This CDR3 has 15 amino acids. Trimming shortened V by 0 bases and J by 7 bases, and 17 bases separated the two germline ends. The CDR3 loop reads CASSLAWERGKEQYF. The DNA for the CDR3 is TGTGCCAGCAGCTTGGCCTGGGAAAGGGGTAAGGAGCAGTACTTC.

This clonotype was seen ten or more times. The chain combines TRBV4-3 with TRBJ2-2, with 15 bases aligning to TRBD2. V shed 0 bases, J shed 4 bases, and the junction held 6 bases outside the gene matches. Germline CDR1 reads LGHNA; CDR2 reads YSLEER. The CDR3 is made up of 19 amino acids. CDR3 nucleotides: TGCGCCAGCAGCCAAGATGGACTAGCGGGAGGGCCGGTCACCGGGGAGCTGTTTTTT. Encoded protein: CASSQDGLAGGPVTGELFF.

This clonotype was seen ten or more times. This chain links TRBV29-1 with TRBJ1-2, with D maybe TRBD1 (6 bases). V dropped 1 base and J dropped 2 bases, with 14 bases sitting between them. The CDR3 contains 15 residues. CDR1 is SQVTM, CDR2 ANQGSEA, per germline. This CDR3 is CSVEGPLDRNYGYTF. In DNA form, the CDR3 reads TGCAGCGTTGAAGGCCCATTAGACAGGAACTATGGCTACACCTTC.

Notes on this clonotype: A read error may explain this, as a much larger clone is one base away. Likely a read error: the CDR3 ends without its conserved phenylalanine or tryptophan. The chain is built from TRBV19 and TRBJ1-6, with D hard to call. Trimming pared 0 bases from V and 10 bases from J, leaving 13 bases between. This CDR3 has 15 residues. In germline, CDR1 is LNHDA, CDR2 SQIVND (reference sequence). Here the CDR3 reads CASSIDLGVRSPLHS. The CDR3 nucleotides are TGTGCCAGTAGTATAGATCTCGGGGTTCGCTCACCCCTCCACTCT.

For this clonotype: Given a much more abundant clone one base away, this may be a read error. This chain uses TRBV5-1 with TRBJ2-7, with D maybe TRBD2 (5 bases). The length of the CDR3 is 15 residues. Germline V lookup: CDR1 SGHRS, CDR2 YFSETQ. The germline V and J ends were trimmed by 3 bases and 2 bases, with 15 bases remaining between them. CDR3 region: CASSWGSVATYEQYF. The CDR3 DNA follows: TGCGCCAGCAGCTGGGGTAGCGTGGCGACCTACGAGCAGTACTTC.